The TCR beta chain described here comes from a study of shared clonotypes between healthy human individuals. CDR3 length: 16 amino acids. The germline V gene has CDR1 SGHAT and CDR2 FQNNGV. Only in-frame clones appear in the TCRdb table, and some are missing; sequencing was by immunoSEQ multiplex PCR. The sample has hundreds of thousands of clones, roughly 73% seen once; the top ten hold 1.5% to 2%. Comment on this clone: A junction end diverges from the germline sequence, so it may reflect a read error.

Sequenced input: memory CD4+ T cells sorted from blood. Subset given: CD45RA-negative fraction. The TCR sequence derives from a woman aged 30 to 39 in good health. V gene TRBV11-2 combines with J gene TRBJ2-1; 10 nucleotides line up with TRBD2. In nucleotides, the CDR3 is TGTGCCAGCAGCACCGGACTAGCGGATTCCTCCAATGAGCAGTTCTTC. Translated: CASSTGLADSSNEQFF.